These T cell receptor beta chains were read from a single sample in a study of response to subunit inactivated influenza vaccine. Via MiXCR, TCRdb re-called the RT-PCR reads, giving one row per CDR3 protein. Of a few hundred thousand distinct CDR3 sequences listed, 13% to 15% are singletons. This specimen was PBMCs from blood, taken about 12 days after vaccination. These TCRs come from a man aged 45-65 years who received an inactivated influenza vaccine. CDR3s include the opening cysteine and the closing phenylalanine or tryptophan. Fields, in order: J gene, clone size, D gene, V gene, CDR3 length, CDR3 protein, CDR3 DNA. D genes are given only for firm matches. Expanded clones are given a class, and other clones once, few, many or no size at all.

>TRBJ2-1|many|.|TRBV7-2|14
CASSLASERNEQFF
TGTGCCAGCAGCTTAGCTAGCGAGAGGAATGAGCAGTTCTTC
>TRBJ2-3|few|.|TRBV5-1|16
CASSSGSVTVTDTQYF
TGCGCCAGCAGCTCCGGTAGTGTGACGGTGACAGATACGCAGTATTTT
>TRBJ2-1|.|TRBD1|TRBV7-9|15
CASSYPITGAASGFF
TGTGCCAGCAGCTACCCGATAACAGGGGCGGCCTCTGGCTTCTTC
>TRBJ2-7|few|.|TRBV5-1|14
CASSLATSMDEQYF
TGCGCCAGCAGCCTCGCAACTAGCATGGACGAGCAGTACTTC
>TRBJ2-3|few|.|TRBV7-2|17
CASSPSAASRITDTQYF
TGTGCCAGCAGCCCCTCCGCGGCTAGTAGGATAACAGATACGCAGTATTTT
>TRBJ1-5|few|.|TRBV9|14
CASSPGGDNQPQHF
TGTGCCAGCAGCCCAGGCGGTGACAATCAGCCCCAGCATTTT
>TRBJ2-7|.|TRBD1|TRBV20-1|13
CSGAGDRGTEQYF
TGCAGTGGAGCAGGAGACAGGGGGACCGAGCAGTACTTC
>TRBJ2-3|.|TRBD2|TRBV7-9|14
CASSSSGITDTQYF
TGTGCCAGCAGTAGTAGCGGGATCACAGATACGCAGTATTTT
>TRBJ2-7|.|.|TRBV3-1|15
CASSQEPGRSYEQYF
TGTGCCAGCAGCCAAGAACCAGGGAGGTCCTACGAGCAGTACTTC
>TRBJ2-7|few|.|TRBV3-1|12
CASSPGPDEQYF
TGTGCCAGCAGCCCGGGCCCCGACGAGCAGTACTTC
>TRBJ1-5|.|.|TRBV7-2|18
CASSLAPGSGESTDTQHF
TGTGCCAGCAGCTTAGCCCCTGGTAGCGGGGAGAGCACAGATACGCAGCATTTT
>TRBJ1-2|many|TRBD1|TRBV5-1|15
CASSPQGAVNYGYTF
TGCGCCAGCAGCCCTCAGGGGGCCGTTAACTATGGCTACACCTTC
>TRBJ1-4|.|.|TRBV5-1|16
CASSLGVRGANEKLFF
TGCGCCAGCAGCTTGGGGGTTCGGGGAGCTAATGAAAAACTGTTTTTT
>TRBJ2-3|few|.|TRBV6-1|14
CASSGAVGGDTQYF
TGTGCCAGCTCTGGGGCTGTGGGTGGAGATACGCAGTATTTT
>TRBJ1-2|.|TRBD1|TRBV29-1|13
CSVDRGGVRGYTF
TGCAGCGTCGACAGGGGGGGGGTTCGCGGCTACACCTTC
>TRBJ1-6|few|.|TRBV7-2|12
CASSLQDSPLHF
TGTGCCAGCAGCTTACAGGATTCACCCCTCCACTTT
>TRBJ1-1|few|TRBD1|TRBV6-1|14
CASRGTGGFGEAFF
TGTGCCAGCAGAGGGACAGGGGGCTTTGGTGAAGCTTTCTTT
>TRBJ2-1|.|TRBD2|TRBV4-2|18
CASSAFVGGALGHNEQFF
TGTGCCAGCAGCGCATTTGTCGGGGGGGCGCTCGGGCACAATGAGCAGTTCTTC
>TRBJ1-3|.|.|TRBV7-9|14
CASSFPSSGNTIYF
TGTGCCAGCAGCTTTCCGAGCTCTGGAAACACCATATATTTT
>TRBJ2-3|few|.|TRBV30|14
CAWTTGVSTDTQYF
TGTGCCTGGACCACAGGAGTTAGCACAGATACGCAGTATTTT
>TRBJ2-3|few|.|TRBV27|15
CASSLIPRGTDTQYF
TGTGCCAGCAGTTTAATCCCACGGGGCACAGATACGCAGTATTTT
>TRBJ2-1|.|.|TRBV6-1|15
CASREKGISYNEQFF
TGTGCCAGCAGGGAAAAGGGGATCTCCTACAATGAGCAGTTCTTC
>TRBJ2-3|.|TRBD2|TRBV7-9|16
CASSLGNAGGTDTQYF
TGTGCCAGCAGCCTCGGAAATGCGGGGGGGACAGATACGCAGTATTTT
>TRBJ1-1|few|TRBD1|TRBV19|15
CASRTAQGALTEAFF
TGTGCCAGTAGGACGGCACAGGGGGCGTTGACTGAAGCTTTCTTT
>TRBJ2-2|few|.|TRBV20-1|13
CSADWKNTGELFF
TGCAGTGCTGATTGGAAGAACACCGGGGAGCTGTTTTTT
>TRBJ2-1|.|.|TRBV20-1|16
CSARGFAGSSYNEQFF
TGCAGTGCTAGAGGGTTCGCGGGGAGCTCCTACAATGAGCAGTTCTTC
>TRBJ1-5|.|TRBD1|TRBV20-1|14
CSAKDRYSNQPQHF
TGCAGTGCTAAGGACAGGTATAGCAATCAGCCCCAGCATTTT
>TRBJ1-2|few|.|TRBV5-1|16
CASSPGPSPTNYGYTF
TGCGCCAGCAGCCCGGGACCCAGTCCCACTAACTATGGCTACACCTTC
>TRBJ2-3|.|TRBD1|TRBV20-1|17
CSARHYRGQGGTDTQYF
TGCAGTGCTAGACACTACCGGGGACAGGGGGGCACAGATACGCAGTATTTT
>TRBJ2-5|many|.|TRBV7-2|15
CASSPQGTGFSTQYF
TGTGCCAGCAGCCCGCAGGGGACGGGCTTTTCGACCCAGTACTTC
>TRBJ2-1|.|.|TRBV6-1|14
CASSWGVGDNEQFF
TGTGCCAGCAGCTGGGGGGTAGGGGACAATGAGCAGTTCTTC
>TRBJ2-7|many|.|TRBV7-6|14
CASSLGSGPYEQYF
TGTGCCAGCAGCTTAGGGTCTGGGCCCTACGAGCAGTACTTC
>TRBJ1-1|.|TRBD1|TRBV7-2|12
CASSFDRGRAFF
TGTGCCAGCAGCTTCGACAGGGGTAGAGCTTTCTTT
>TRBJ1-2|.|TRBD1|TRBV20-1|14
CSASASRGLYGYTF
TGCAGTGCTAGCGCATCCAGGGGGCTCTATGGCTACACCTTC
>TRBJ2-3|few|.|TRBV6-1|14
CASRSDSAADTQYF
TGTGCCAGCAGATCGGACAGTGCCGCAGATACGCAGTATTTT
>TRBJ1-4|few|.|TRBV4-2|16
CASSQEPGQTNEKLFF
TGTGCCAGCAGCCAAGAACCGGGACAAACTAATGAAAAACTGTTTTTT
>TRBJ1-5|few|.|TRBV15|13
CATSSGPNQPQHF
TGTGCCACCAGCAGTGGTCCAAATCAGCCCCAGCATTTT
>TRBJ1-1|.|TRBD1|TRBV9|15
CASSVEGGQGGEAFF
TGTGCCAGCAGCGTAGAGGGGGGACAGGGGGGCGAAGCTTTCTTT
>TRBJ2-3|few|TRBD2|TRBV7-8|16
CASRYLRAGRSDTQYF
TGTGCCAGCAGGTATCTGAGAGCGGGACGATCAGATACGCAGTATTTT
>TRBJ1-1|.|TRBD1|TRBV7-9|13
CASSTTGEGGAFF
TGTGCCAGCAGTACCACAGGGGAGGGGGGAGCTTTCTTT
>TRBJ2-5|.|TRBD1|TRBV12-3/TRBV12-4|17
CASSFRDRVLGGETQYF
TGTGCCAGCAGTTTTCGGGACAGGGTTTTAGGTGGAGAGACCCAGTACTTC
>TRBJ1-2|few|.|TRBV4-2|13
CASSQENGYGYTF
TGTGCCAGCAGCCAAGAAAACGGCTATGGCTACACCTTC
>TRBJ2-1|few|.|TRBV15|12
CATSRAGNEQFF
TGTGCCACCAGCAGAGCCGGCAATGAGCAGTTCTTC
>TRBJ2-3|.|TRBD2|TRBV29-1|15
CSVRPPGRATDTQYF
TGCAGCGTCCGACCCCCCGGGAGGGCCACAGATACGCAGTATTTT
>TRBJ2-2|.|TRBD2|TRBV20-1|16
CCARSLAGTNTGELFF
TGCTGTGCTAGATCCCTAGCGGGAACGAACACCGGGGAGCTGTTTTTT
>TRBJ1-5|many|.|TRBV6-1|12
CASRDGTSPQHF
TGTGCCAGCAGGGACGGAACGTCGCCCCAGCATTTT
>TRBJ2-3|.|TRBD1|TRBV12-3/TRBV12-4|17
CASSSPGQGRGTDTQYF
TGTGCCAGCAGTTCACCGGGACAGGGGAGGGGCACAGATACGCAGTATTTT
>TRBJ2-1|once|.|TRBV7-2|11
CTSSLDNEQFF
TGTACCAGCAGCCTCGACAATGAGCAGTTCTTC
>TRBJ2-5|once|.|TRBV6-5|15
CASSSAAFIQETQYF
TGTGCCAGCAGTTCGGCAGCCTTTATTCAAGAGACCCAGTACTTC
>TRBJ2-3|few|TRBD2|TRBV9|17
CASSAHASGRAEDTQYF
TGTGCCAGCAGCGCCCACGCTAGCGGGAGGGCCGAAGATACGCAGTATTTT